This TCR beta chain was found in a study of chemoradiotherapy in HPV16-positive cancers. Study findings and constraints: Only a couple of HPV16-positive patients supplied the functional HPV-specificity definition. In HPV16-positive patients, HPV-responsive T-cell expansion tracked better recurrence-free survival.

Measured with immunoSEQ multiplex PCR; TCRdb has only the in-frame clones, and not every one. This table holds approximately 12,000 clones, around 72% found once. Repeated repertoire sampling spanned the course of chemoradiotherapy. CDR1 and CDR2 (germline): MGHRA, YSYEKL. This CDR3 is built from 16 residues. V lost 3 bases and J lost 0, with 15 bases in between. Comments on this clone: Its antigen is currently unknown.

This receptor was taken from a human donor with HPV-associated anogenital cancer. The sample here was taken from a patient who underwent chemoradiotherapy. This sequence joins TRBV4-1 and TRBJ2-7; maybe TRBD2 (5 bases). The CDR3 DNA follows: TGCGCCAGCAGCCATTCGGGGTCCTCGAGCTCCTACGAGCAGTACTTC. Its translation is CASSHSGSSSSYEQYF.